What follows is one T cell receptor beta chain and its context. Trimming took off 0 bases at V and 3 bases at J, with 7 bases between the two ends. The CDR3 is made up of 14 amino acids. In germline, CDR1 is LGHDT, CDR2 YNNKEL (reference sequence). The sample comes from a study of blood T cell repertoires in COVID-19. About the research overall: COVID-19 samples from acute and convalescent phases originated in the United States, Italy and Spain. The cDNA or gDNA used as material had been derived from T cells, B-cell-depleted T cells, or PBMCs.

How the authors handled the data: Counts of nucleated cells, estimated from reference gene primer amplification, were obtained. Method: immunoSEQ multiplex PCR; TCRdb's copy keeps in-frame clones and lacks some. Clone size and V and J calls were adopted from that table, with D and trimming inferred from the DNA. The sample records some 200,000 clones, nearly 90% being singletons. The sequence derives from a man in his fifties or sixties with active or convalescent COVID-19. Material for sequencing was peripheral blood. V gene TRBV3-1 (or the pseudogene TRBV3-2) combines with J gene TRBJ2-3; D gene unclear. CDR3 region: CASSQEAGTDTQYF. CDR3 bases: TGTGCCAGCAGCCAAGAAGCCGGGACAGATACGCAGTATTTT.